Listed below are T cell receptor beta chains from one sample, sequenced in a study of T-cell reconstitution after alpha-beta-depleted transplantation in children. Each CDR3 protein is one row after TCRdb ran MiXCR on the PCR reads. The sample consists of 200,000 to 250,000 distinct CDR3 sequences, about 7% of them appearing once. Material: PBMCs, obtained before TCRalphabeta/CD19-depleted stem cell transplant. Receptors were obtained from a boy aged 2 to 10 with acute lymphoblastic leukemia, due to receive a stem cell transplant. Both conserved end residues are part of each CDR3. D genes are given only for firm matches. Size is stated for part of the rows, as once, few or many counts, or as a class when the clone is expanded.

V,size,J,D,CDR3,DNA
TRBV6-2/TRBV6-3,-,TRBJ1-5,-,CASSQNQGSNQPQHF,TGTGCCAGCAGCCAGAACCAGGGTAGCAATCAGCCCCAGCATTTT
TRBV28,many,TRBJ2-7,-,CASSLSALEQYF,TGTGCCAGCAGTTTATCAGCCCTCGAGCAGTACTTC
TRBV7-9,many,TRBJ2-1,TRBD2,CASSSLAGEAFGEQFF,TGTGCCAGCAGCTCCCTAGCGGGAGAAGCATTCGGTGAGCAGTTCTTC
TRBV5-6,few,TRBJ2-5,TRBD1,CASSLASDRAETQYF,TGTGCCAGCAGCTTGGCCTCGGACAGGGCAGAGACCCAGTACTTC
TRBV19,-,TRBJ2-2,TRBD2,CASSILAGDLTWELFF,TGTGCCAGTAGTATCCTAGCGGGGGACCTCACCTGGGAGCTGTTTTTT
TRBV27,few,TRBJ2-1,TRBD2,CASSLGTSGDNEQFF,TGTGCCAGCAGTTTAGGGACTAGCGGGGACAATGAGCAGTTCTTC
TRBV4-2,-,TRBJ2-1,-,CASSQDGKTVYNEQFF,TGTGCCAGCAGCCAAGATGGGAAGACTGTGTACAATGAGCAGTTCTTC
TRBV29-1,many,TRBJ1-1,TRBD1,CSVATGAGTEAFF,TGCAGCGTCGCGACAGGGGCGGGCACTGAAGCTTTCTTT
TRBV7-2,-,TRBJ2-7,-,CASSLEGFSYEQYF,TGTGCCAGCAGCTTAGAGGGGTTCTCCTACGAGCAGTACTTC
TRBV11-2,-,TRBJ1-6,TRBD1,CASSLADRDNSPLHF,TGTGCCAGCAGCTTAGCCGACAGGGATAATTCACCCCTCCACTTT
TRBV29-1,many,TRBJ2-1,-,CSVERRGLYNEQFF,TGCAGCGTTGAACGCCGGGGCCTCTACAATGAGCAGTTCTTC
TRBV20-1,many,TRBJ2-2,TRBD2,CSARDSRWEGTGELFF,TGCAGTGCTAGAGACTCTCGTTGGGAGGGGACCGGGGAGCTGTTTTTT
TRBV5-5,many,TRBJ2-1,-,CASSPWWGRVGNEQFF,TGTGCCAGCAGCCCGTGGTGGGGCAGGGTGGGAAATGAGCAGTTCTTC
TRBV28,many,TRBJ2-1,-,CASSSFSSYNEQFF,TGTGCCAGCAGTTCCTTTAGCTCCTACAATGAGCAGTTCTTC
TRBV6-1,many,TRBJ2-1,-,CASSRDSPYNEQFF,TGTGCCAGCAGTCGGGACTCTCCCTACAATGAGCAGTTCTTC
TRBV29-1,many,TRBJ2-1,TRBD2,CSVGPRLIAGGQLWNEQFF,TGCAGCGTTGGACCCCGACTGATAGCGGGAGGACAACTCTGGAATGAGCAGTTCTTC
TRBV7-2,few,TRBJ2-5,-,CASSLDITQETQYF,TGTGCCAGCAGCTTAGATATCACCCAAGAGACCCAGTACTTC
TRBV7-6,many,TRBJ2-1,TRBD2,CASSSLGLAGDYNEQFF,TGTGCCAGCAGCTCATTAGGACTAGCGGGGGACTACAATGAGCAGTTCTTC
TRBV9,many,TRBJ2-1,-,CASSPGLSLGEQFF,TGTGCCAGCAGCCCGGGACTTTCTTTGGGTGAGCAGTTCTTC
TRBV7-2,many,TRBJ2-3,TRBD2,CASSDRIAGGTDTQYF,TGTGCCAGCAGCGATAGAATAGCGGGGGGCACAGATACGCAGTATTTT
TRBV28,many,TRBJ1-2,-,CASRMGGPSRGYTF,TGTGCCAGCAGGATGGGGGGGCCGTCTCGTGGCTACACCTTC
TRBV28,-,TRBJ2-7,-,CASSLGQGLTYEQYF,TGTGCCAGCAGTTTGGGGCAGGGCCTTACCTACGAGCAGTACTTC
TRBV11-2,many,TRBJ2-1,-,CASSWDISNEQFF,TGTGCCAGCAGCTGGGACATTTCGAATGAGCAGTTCTTC
TRBV7-8,few,TRBJ2-2,TRBD1,CASSFGRGLSGELFF,TGTGCCAGCAGCTTCGGCAGGGGGCTGAGCGGGGAGCTGTTTTTT